One sample yielded the 3 T cell receptor beta chains listed below, sequenced in a study of tumor and adjacent non-tumor tissue in lung cancer. No cell sorting was done before RNA was extracted from the tissue. The library came from three nested PCR rounds adapted from ARM-PCR protocols. A single record per CDR3 protein comes from TCRdb applying MiXCR to the multiplex PCR reads. The sample has about 110,000 distinct CDR3 sequences; roughly 74% are singletons. The sample consisted of lung tumor tissue. The source of these receptors is a woman aged 55-75 years with non-small cell lung cancer.

V gene TRBV28 combines with J gene TRBJ2-1; weak D call: TRBD2 (5 bases). CDR1 is MDHEN and CDR2 is SYDVKM in the germline V gene. V was pared by 8 bases and J by 5 bases, with 19 bases between. The CDR3 sequence is 15 residues long. Here the CDR3 DNA reads TGTGCCAGCCGTCATGGAGGCGCTAGGGACAATGAGCAGTTCTTC. Encoded protein: CASRHGGARDNEQFF.

Regarding this clonotype: One end of the junction varies from germline; a read error may be responsible. The chain employs TRBV20-1 and TRBJ2-3; 7 bases map to TRBD2. Germline CDR1 is DFQATT and CDR2 is SNEGSKA (reference sequence). The CDR3 length is 14 residues. CDR3 protein: CSAREGLSTDTKYF. The CDR3, as DNA: TGTAGTGCTAGGGAGGGGCTTAGCACAGATACGAAGTATTTT.

This clonotype was recorded at least ten times. In DNA form, the CDR3 reads TGCAGTGCTCCCCAAGGGGGTAGCAGATTGCAAGAGACCCAGTACTTC. It translates to CSAPQGGSRLQETQYF. The V gene is TRBV20-1, the J gene TRBJ2-5; possibly TRBD1 for D (6 bases). Germline CDR1 DFQATT, CDR2 SNEGSKA (reference sequence). The CDR3 extends over 16 amino acids. The V gene lost 5 bases and the J gene lost 2 bases, with 21 bases spanning the gap.